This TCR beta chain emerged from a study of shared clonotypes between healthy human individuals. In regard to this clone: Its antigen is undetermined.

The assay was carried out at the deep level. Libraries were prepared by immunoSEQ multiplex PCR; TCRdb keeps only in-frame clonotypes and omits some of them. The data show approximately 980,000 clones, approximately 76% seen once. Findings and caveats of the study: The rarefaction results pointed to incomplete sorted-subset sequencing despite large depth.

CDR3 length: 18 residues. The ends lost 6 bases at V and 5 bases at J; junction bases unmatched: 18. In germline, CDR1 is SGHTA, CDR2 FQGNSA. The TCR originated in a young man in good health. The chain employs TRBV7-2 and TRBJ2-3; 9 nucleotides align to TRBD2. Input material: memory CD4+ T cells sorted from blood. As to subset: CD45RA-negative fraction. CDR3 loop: CASSSNYPTSGFQDTQYF. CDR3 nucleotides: TGTGCCAGCAGTTCCAACTACCCGACTAGCGGCTTTCAAGATACGCAGTATTTT.